This T cell receptor beta chain is from a study of molecular identifiers for immune sequencing clone quantification. General observations from the study: Reportedly, one cell's Jurkat TCR RNA was detected within 1,100,000 naive CD8 cells.

The table lists this clonotype with many counts. Its target is unknown. The junction does not match germline at one end; this may be a read error. From the PCR reads, TCRdb called clonotypes with MiXCR, one entry per CDR3 protein. The data contain a few hundred thousand distinct CDR3 sequences, under 30% of them singletons. This CDR3 is 11 amino acids long. Sequencing was performed on naive CD8+ T cells from blood, with Jurkat cell RNA spiked in. Subset given: FACS-sorted CD8+CD4-CCR7+CD45RA+ naive T cells. The chain has TRBV12-3 or TRBV12-4 and TRBJ2-5; D remains ambiguous. This clonotype was sampled from a human donor in good health. Some libraries in this study had Jurkat cell RNA spiked in. For the CDR3, the DNA is TGTGCCAGCAGCTTAGAAGAGACCCAGTACTTC. Protein sequence: CASSLEETQYF.